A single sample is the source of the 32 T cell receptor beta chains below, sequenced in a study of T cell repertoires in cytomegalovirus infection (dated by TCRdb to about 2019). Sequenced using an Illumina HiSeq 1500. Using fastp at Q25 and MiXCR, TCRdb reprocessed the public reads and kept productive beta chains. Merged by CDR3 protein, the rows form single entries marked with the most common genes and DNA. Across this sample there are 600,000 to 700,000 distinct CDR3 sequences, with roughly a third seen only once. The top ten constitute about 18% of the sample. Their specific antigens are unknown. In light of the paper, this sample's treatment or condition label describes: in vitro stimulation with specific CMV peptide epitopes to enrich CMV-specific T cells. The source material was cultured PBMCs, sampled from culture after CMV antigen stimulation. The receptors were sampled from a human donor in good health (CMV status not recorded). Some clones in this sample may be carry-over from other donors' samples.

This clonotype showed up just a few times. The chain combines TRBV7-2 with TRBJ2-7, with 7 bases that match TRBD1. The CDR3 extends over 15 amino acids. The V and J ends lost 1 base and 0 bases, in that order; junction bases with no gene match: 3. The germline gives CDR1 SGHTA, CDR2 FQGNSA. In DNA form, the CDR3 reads TGTGCCAGCAGCTTAGAAGGGGACAGCTCCTACGAGCAGTACTTC. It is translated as CASSLEGDSSYEQYF.

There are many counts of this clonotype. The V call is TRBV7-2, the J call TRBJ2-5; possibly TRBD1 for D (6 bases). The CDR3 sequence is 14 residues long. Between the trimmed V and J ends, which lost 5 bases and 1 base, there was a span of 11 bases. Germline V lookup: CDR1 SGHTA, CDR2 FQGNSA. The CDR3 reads CASSPRQAQETQYF. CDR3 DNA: TGTGCCAGCAGCCCTAGACAGGCCCAAGAGACCCAGTACTTC.

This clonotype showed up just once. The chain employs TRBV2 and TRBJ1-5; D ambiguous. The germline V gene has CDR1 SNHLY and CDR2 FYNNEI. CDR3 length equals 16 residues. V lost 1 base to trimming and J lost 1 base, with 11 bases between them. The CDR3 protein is CASSEGWVGSNQPQHF. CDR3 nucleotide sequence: TGTGCCAGCAGTGAAGGGTGGGTAGGGAGCAATCAGCCCCAGCATTTT.

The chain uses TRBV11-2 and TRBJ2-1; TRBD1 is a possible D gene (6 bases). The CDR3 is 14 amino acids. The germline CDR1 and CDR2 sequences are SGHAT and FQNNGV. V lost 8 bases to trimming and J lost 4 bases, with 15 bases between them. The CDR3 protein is CASGAGTTYNEQFF. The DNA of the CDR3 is TGTGCCAGCGGCGCCGGGACAACGTACAATGAGCAGTTCTTC.

This chain's CDR3 is CASGSTSGVSEEQYF. CDR3 DNA sequence: TGTGCCAGCGGCTCGACTAGCGGGGTGTCAGAAGAGCAGTACTTC. The chain is built from TRBV27 and TRBJ2-7; 11 positions match TRBD2. Germline trimming cut 8 bases from V and 7 bases from J; bases unmatched to any gene: 13. CDR3 size: 15 residues. Germline V gene lookup returns CDR1 MNHEY and CDR2 SMNVEV (reference sequence).

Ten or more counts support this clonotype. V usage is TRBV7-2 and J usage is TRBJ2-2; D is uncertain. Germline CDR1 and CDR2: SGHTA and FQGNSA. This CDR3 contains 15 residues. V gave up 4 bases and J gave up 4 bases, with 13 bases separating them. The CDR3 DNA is TGTGCCAGCAGCTCAATTGCACTAACCACCGGGGAGCTGTTTTTT. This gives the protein CASSSIALTTGELFF.

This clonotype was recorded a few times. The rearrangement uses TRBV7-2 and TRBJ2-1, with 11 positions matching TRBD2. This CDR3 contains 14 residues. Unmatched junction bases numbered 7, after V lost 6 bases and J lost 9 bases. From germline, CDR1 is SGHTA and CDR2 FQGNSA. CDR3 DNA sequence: TGTGCCAGCAGTCCGACTAGCGGGATATTTGAGCAGTTCTTC. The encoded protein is CASSPTSGIFEQFF.

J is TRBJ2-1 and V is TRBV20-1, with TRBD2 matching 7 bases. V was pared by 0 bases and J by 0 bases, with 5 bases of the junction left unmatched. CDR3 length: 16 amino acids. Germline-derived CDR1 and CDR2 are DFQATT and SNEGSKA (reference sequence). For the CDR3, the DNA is TGCAGTGCTAGAGATCTTGCTAGCGGCTCCTACAATGAGCAGTTCTTC. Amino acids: CSARDLASGSYNEQFF.

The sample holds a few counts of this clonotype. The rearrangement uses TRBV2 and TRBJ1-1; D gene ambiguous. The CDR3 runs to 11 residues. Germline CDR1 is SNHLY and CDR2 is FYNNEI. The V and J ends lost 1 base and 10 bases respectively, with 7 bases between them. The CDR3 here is CASSEVDGAFF. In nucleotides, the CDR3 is TGTGCCAGCAGTGAAGTTGATGGAGCTTTCTTT.

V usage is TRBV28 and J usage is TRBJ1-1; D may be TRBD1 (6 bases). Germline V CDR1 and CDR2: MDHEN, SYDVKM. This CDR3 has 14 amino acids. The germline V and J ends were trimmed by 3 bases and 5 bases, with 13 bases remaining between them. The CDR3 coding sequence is TGTGCCAGCAGTTTTCTCAGTAGGGGGACTGAAGCTTTCTTT. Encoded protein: CASSFLSRGTEAFF.

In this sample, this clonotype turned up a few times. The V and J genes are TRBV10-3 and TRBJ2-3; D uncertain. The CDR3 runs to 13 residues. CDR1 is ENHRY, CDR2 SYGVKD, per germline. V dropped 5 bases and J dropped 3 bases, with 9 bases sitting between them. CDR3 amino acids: CAISRANTDTQYF. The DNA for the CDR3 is TGTGCCATCAGTCGGGCAAATACAGATACGCAGTATTTT.

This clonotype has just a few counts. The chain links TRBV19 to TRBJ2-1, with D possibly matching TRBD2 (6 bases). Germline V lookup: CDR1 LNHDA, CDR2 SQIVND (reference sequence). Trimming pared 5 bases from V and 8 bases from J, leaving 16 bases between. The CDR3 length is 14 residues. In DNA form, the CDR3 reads TGTGCCAGTAGTCCACCCTTGCGGGACGATGAGCAGTTCTTC. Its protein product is CASSPPLRDDEQFF.

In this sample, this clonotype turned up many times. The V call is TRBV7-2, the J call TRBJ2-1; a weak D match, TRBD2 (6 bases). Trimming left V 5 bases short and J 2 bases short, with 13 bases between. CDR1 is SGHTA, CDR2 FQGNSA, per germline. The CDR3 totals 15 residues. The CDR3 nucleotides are TGTGCCAGCAGCCCCCGGGGAGGCCCCTACAATGAGCAGTTCTTC. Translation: CASSPRGGPYNEQFF.

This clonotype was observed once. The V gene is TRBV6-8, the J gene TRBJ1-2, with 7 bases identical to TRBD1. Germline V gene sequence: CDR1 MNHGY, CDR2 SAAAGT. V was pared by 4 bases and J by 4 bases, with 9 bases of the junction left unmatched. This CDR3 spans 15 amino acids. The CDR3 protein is CASSWDSRGTYGYTF. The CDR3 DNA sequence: TGTGCCAGCAGTTGGGACAGTCGAGGGACCTATGGCTACACCTTC.

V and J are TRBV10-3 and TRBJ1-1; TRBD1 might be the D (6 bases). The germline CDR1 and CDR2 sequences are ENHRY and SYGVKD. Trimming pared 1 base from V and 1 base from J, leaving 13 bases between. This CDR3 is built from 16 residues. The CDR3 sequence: CAISELGQGQNTEAFF. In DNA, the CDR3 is TGTGCCATCAGTGAGTTGGGGCAGGGACAGAACACTGAAGCTTTCTTT.

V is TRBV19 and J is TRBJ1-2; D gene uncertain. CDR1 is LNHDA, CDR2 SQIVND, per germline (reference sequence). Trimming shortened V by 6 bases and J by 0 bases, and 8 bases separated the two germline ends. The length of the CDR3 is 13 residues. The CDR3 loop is CASRTGPNYGYTF. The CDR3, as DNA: TGTGCCAGTAGGACTGGGCCTAACTATGGCTACACCTTC.

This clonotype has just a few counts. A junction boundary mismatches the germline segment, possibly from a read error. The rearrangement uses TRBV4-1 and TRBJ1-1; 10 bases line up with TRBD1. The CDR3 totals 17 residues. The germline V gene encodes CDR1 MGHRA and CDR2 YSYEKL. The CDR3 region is CASSQDERDRGNTEAFF. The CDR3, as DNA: TGTGCCAGCAGCCAAGACGAGAGGGACAGGGGCAACACTGAAGCTTTCTTT.

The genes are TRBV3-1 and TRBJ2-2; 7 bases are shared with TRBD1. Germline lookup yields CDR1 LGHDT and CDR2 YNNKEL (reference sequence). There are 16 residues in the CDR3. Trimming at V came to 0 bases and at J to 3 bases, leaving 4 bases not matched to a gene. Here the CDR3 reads CASSQDGGTDTGELFF. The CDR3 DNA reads TGTGCCAGCAGCCAAGATGGTGGGACAGACACCGGGGAGCTGTTTTTT.

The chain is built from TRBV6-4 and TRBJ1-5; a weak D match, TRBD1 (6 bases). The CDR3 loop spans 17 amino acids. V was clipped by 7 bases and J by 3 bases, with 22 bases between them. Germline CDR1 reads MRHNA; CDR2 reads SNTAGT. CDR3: CASILPTGQLNNQPQHF. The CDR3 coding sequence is TGTGCCAGCATATTACCGACAGGCCAGCTTAACAATCAGCCCCAGCATTTT.

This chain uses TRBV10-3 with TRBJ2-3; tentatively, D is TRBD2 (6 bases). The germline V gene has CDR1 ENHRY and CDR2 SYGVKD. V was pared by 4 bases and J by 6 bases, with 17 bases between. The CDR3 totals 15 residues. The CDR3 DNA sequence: TGTGCCATCAGTGGACCGACTAGGCCAACCGATACGCAGTATTTT. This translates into CAISGPTRPTDTQYF.

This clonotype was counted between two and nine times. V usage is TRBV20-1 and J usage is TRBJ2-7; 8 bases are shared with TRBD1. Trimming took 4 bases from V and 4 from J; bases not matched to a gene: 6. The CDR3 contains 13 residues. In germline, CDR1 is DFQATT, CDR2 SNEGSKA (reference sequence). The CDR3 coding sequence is TGCAGTGCTATCCAGGGGGCAAAGTACGAGCAGTACTTC. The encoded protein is CSAIQGAKYEQYF.

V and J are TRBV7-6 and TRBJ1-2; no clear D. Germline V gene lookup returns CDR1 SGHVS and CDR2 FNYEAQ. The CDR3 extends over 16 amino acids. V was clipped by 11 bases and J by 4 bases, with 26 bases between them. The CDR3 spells CAGQRRREGTTYGYTF. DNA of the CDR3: TGTGCCGGCCAGCGACGTCGAGAGGGAACTACCTATGGCTACACCTTC.

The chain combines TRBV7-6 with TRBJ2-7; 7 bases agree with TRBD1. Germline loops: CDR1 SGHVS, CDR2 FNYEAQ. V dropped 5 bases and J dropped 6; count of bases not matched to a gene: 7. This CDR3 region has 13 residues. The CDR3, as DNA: TGTGCCAGCAGCACGGAGAGGGGGCGCGAGCAGTACTTC. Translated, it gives CASSTERGREQYF.

CDR3 in amino acids: CASSLASRPPGELFF. CDR3 nucleotide sequence: TGTGCCAGCAGCTTAGCATCCCGTCCTCCCGGGGAGCTGTTTTTT. The rearrangement uses TRBV7-9 and TRBJ2-2; D gene ambiguous. Germline CDR1 is SEHNR and CDR2 is FQNEAQ (reference sequence). This CDR3 comprises 15 residues. The V end lost 0 bases, the J end lost 6 bases, and 11 bases lay between the germline ends.

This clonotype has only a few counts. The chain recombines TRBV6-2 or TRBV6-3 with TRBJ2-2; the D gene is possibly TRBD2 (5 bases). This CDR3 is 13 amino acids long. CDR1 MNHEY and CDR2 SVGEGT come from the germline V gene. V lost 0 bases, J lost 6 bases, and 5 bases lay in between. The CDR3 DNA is TGTGCCAGCAGTTACTCGAGGGCCGGGGAGCTGTTTTTT. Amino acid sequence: CASSYSRAGELFF.

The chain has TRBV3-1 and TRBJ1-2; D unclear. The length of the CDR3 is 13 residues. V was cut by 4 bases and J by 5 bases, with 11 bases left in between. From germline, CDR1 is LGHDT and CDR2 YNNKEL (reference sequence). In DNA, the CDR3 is TGTGCCAGCAGCCCTTTTGAAGGGTATGGCTACACCTTC. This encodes CASSPFEGYGYTF.

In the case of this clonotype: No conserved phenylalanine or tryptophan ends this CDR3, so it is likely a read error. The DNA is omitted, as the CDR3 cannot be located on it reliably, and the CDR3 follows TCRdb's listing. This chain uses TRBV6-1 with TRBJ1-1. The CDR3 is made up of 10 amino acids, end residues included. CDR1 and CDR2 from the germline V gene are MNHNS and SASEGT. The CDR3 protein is CASSVPWTVL.

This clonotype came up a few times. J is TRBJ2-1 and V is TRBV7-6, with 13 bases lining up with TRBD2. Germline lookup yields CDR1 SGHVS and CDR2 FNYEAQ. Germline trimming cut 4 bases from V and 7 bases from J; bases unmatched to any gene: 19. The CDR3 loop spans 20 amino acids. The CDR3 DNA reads TGTGCCAGCAGCTCCAGACTAGCGGGAGGCATCGCTTTGGGGGGGAATGAGCAGTTCTTC. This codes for CASSSRLAGGIALGGNEQFF.

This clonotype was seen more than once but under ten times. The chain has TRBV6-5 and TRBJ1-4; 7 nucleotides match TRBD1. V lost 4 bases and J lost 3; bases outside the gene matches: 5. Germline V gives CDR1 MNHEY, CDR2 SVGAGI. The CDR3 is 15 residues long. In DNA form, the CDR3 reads TGTGCCAGCAGTTCCCCCGGGACAGCTAATGAAAAACTGTTTTTT. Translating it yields CASSSPGTANEKLFF.

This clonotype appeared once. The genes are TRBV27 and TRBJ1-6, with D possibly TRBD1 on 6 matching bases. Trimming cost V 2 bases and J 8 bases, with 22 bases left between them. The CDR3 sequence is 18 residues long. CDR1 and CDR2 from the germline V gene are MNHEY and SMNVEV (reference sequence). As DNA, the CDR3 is TGTGCCAGCAGTTTACGGCCCCAGGGGAGTCCCATCGATTCACCCCTCCACTTT. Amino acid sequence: CASSLRPQGSPIDSPLHF.

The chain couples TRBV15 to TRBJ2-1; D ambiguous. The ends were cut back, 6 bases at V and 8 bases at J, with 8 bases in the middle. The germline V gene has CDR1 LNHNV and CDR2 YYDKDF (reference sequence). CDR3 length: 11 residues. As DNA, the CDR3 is TGTGCCACCAGAGTGAGTCATGAGCAGTTCTTC. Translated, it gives CATRVSHEQFF.

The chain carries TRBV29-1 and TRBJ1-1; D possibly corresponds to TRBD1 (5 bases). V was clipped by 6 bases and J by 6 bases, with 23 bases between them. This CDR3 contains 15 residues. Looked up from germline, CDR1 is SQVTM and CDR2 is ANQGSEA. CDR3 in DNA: TGCAGCGTCCCCCTGGGGCCGGGGGTAGGAGCTGAAGCTTTCTTT. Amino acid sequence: CSVPLGPGVGAEAFF.